This T cell receptor beta chain originates from a study of beta chain features in type 1 diabetes. Across the whole study: No age, gender or cell yield differences were seen between patients and healthy donors. Analysis included 107,917,701 sorted cells drawn from all samples. Findings and caveats of the study: A pattern of fewer insertions and more deletions at VDJ junctions was seen in type 1 diabetes patients.

Trimming took 8 bases from V and 6 from J; bases not matched to a gene: 12. Germline CDR1 reads SQVTM; CDR2 reads ANQGSEA. The CDR3 totals 13 residues. This clone was detected only a few times. Its antigen is unidentified. The purity of all sorted populations exceeded 95%. The whole isolated RNA underwent reverse transcription, so sequencing captured expressed TCRB transcripts. The protocol was immunoSEQ multiplex PCR, while the TCRdb copy is restricted to in-frame clones and leaves out a portion. The data contain about 40,000 clones, around 49% of them singletons. The sequence was obtained from a woman aged 18 to 35 in good health. Sequenced material: central memory CD4+ T cells from blood. This sequence joins TRBV29-1 and TRBJ1-2; 7 nucleotides align to TRBD1. In nucleotides, the CDR3 is TGCAGCTTCGGAGGGGGCGCGAGAGATGGCTACACCTTC. Its translation is CSFGGGARDGYTF.